The 27 T cell receptor beta chains below were found in one sample sequenced in a study of blood T cell repertoires in COVID-19. Some clones are missing from TCRdb's copy, which holds only in-frame ones; the method was immunoSEQ multiplex PCR. The data contain approximately 230,000 clones, approximately 88% of them singletons. What was sequenced was peripheral blood. Receptor source: a woman under 40 with COVID-19, enrolled during active disease.

The gene calls are TRBV10-3 and TRBJ1-1; D is possibly TRBD1 (6 bases). Germline CDR1 and CDR2: ENHRY and SYGVKD. The CDR3 contains 14 residues. V was cut by 6 bases and J by 1 base, with 12 bases left in between. The CDR3 region is CAIRPGQTNTEAFF. Here the CDR3 DNA reads TGTGCCATCAGACCGGGACAAACGAACACTGAAGCTTTCTTT.

This clone was counted between two and nine times. The V call is TRBV6-5, the J call TRBJ1-2; 7 nucleotides match TRBD1. The length of the CDR3 is 15 residues. Germline lookup yields CDR1 MNHEY and CDR2 SVGAGI. The trim removed 0 bases at V and 4 bases at J, leaving 5 bases unmatched. The CDR3 sequence is CASSYSRAGGYGYTF. In DNA form, the CDR3 reads TGTGCCAGCAGTTACTCAAGGGCAGGGGGCTATGGCTACACCTTC.

This clone has just one count. This chain uses TRBV5-5 with TRBJ1-2, with D hard to call. Trimming took off 0 bases at V and 0 bases at J, with 9 bases between the two ends. The CDR3 consists of 15 residues. Germline CDR1 is SGHKS and CDR2 is YYEKEE (reference sequence). The CDR3 coding sequence is TGTGCCAGCAGCTTGGTTACAGTAGCTAACTATGGCTACACCTTC. As protein: CASSLVTVANYGYTF.

This clone was counted a few times. The rearrangement links TRBV4-2 to TRBJ2-1; 10 positions match TRBD2. Germline V gives CDR1 LGHNA, CDR2 YNFKEQ. The CDR3 is made up of 18 amino acids. V gave up 0 bases and J gave up 4 bases; unmatched junction bases: 9. CDR3 sequence reads: CASSQESVAGGGYNEQFF. CDR3 in DNA: TGTGCCAGCAGCCAAGAATCGGTAGCGGGGGGAGGGTACAATGAGCAGTTCTTC.

This chain joins TRBV4-1 and TRBJ1-3, with 9 bases lining up with TRBD1. The CDR3 has 18 amino acids. Germline CDR1 is MGHRA and CDR2 is YSYEKL. Trimming removed 6 bases from V and 0 bases from J; junction bases left unmatched: 12. For the CDR3, the DNA is TGCGCCAGCAGGGCCCCGGGACAGGGTCTGGGCTCTGGAAACACCATATATTTT. Protein sequence: CASRAPGQGLGSGNTIYF.

CDR3 sequence reads: CASSLGGRALSDEQFF. The CDR3 coding sequence is TGTGCCAGCAGCTTGGGCGGGAGGGCCTTATCCGATGAGCAGTTCTTC. The V call is TRBV5-4, the J call TRBJ2-1, with 9 positions matching TRBD2. V lost 0 bases and J lost 8; bases outside the gene matches: 9. The CDR3 is made up of 16 amino acids. Looked up from germline, CDR1 is SGHNT and CDR2 is YYREEE (reference sequence).

Details on this clone: Relative to the germline gene, one junction end is altered; a read error may explain this. The chain employs TRBV6-1 and TRBJ1-6; 7 nucleotides line up with TRBD1. This CDR3 is 16 amino acids long. Germline CDR1 reads MNHNS; CDR2 reads SASEGT. CDR3 protein: CASREDRAVYNSPLHF. The CDR3 DNA follows: TGTGCCAGCAGAGAAGACAGGGCCGTCTATAATTCACCCCTCCACTTT.

The rearrangement joins TRBV6-5 to TRBJ2-7; 10 bases agree with TRBD2. The CDR3 contains 14 residues. V lost 5 bases, J lost 4 bases, and 5 bases stayed unmatched. Looked up from germline, CDR1 is MNHEY and CDR2 is SVGAGI. CDR3 nucleotide sequence: TGTGCCAGCAGTCCGCGGACTAGCGGATACGAGCAGTACGTC. Its translation: CASSPRTSGYEQYV.

The chain employs TRBV12-3 or TRBV12-4 and TRBJ1-1; a weak D match, TRBD1 (5 bases). The V gene lost 5 bases and the J gene lost 2 bases, with 9 bases spanning the gap. This CDR3 has 13 amino acids. CDR3 in amino acids: CASSGTFNTEAFF. In nucleotides, the CDR3 is TGTGCCAGCAGTGGGACTTTCAACACTGAAGCTTTCTTT.

This clone was observed a few times. The J gene is TRBJ1-4, the V gene TRBV2, with D hard to call. The CDR3 loop spans 13 amino acids. CDR1 and CDR2 from the germline V gene are SNHLY and FYNNEI. Trimming took 8 bases from V and 1 from J, leaving 8 bases between them. The CDR3 DNA is TGTGCCAGCTGCGGCGTAACTAATGAAAAACTGTTTTTT. This sequence encodes CASCGVTNEKLFF.

The chain combines TRBV4-2 with TRBJ1-2, with 8 bases that match TRBD1. The germline V gene encodes CDR1 LGHNA and CDR2 YNFKEQ. The CDR3 spans 14 residues. The junction had 2 bases not matched to a gene; V was cut back by 0 bases and J by 5 bases. The CDR3 bases are TGTGCCAGCAGCCAAGAACAGGGGGATTATGGCTACACCTTC. It specifies CASSQEQGDYGYTF.

This chain uses TRBV27 with TRBJ2-1; 7 bases are a match to TRBD2. Trimming at V came to 6 bases and at J to 2 bases, leaving 7 bases not matched to a gene. CDR1 and CDR2 (germline): MNHEY, SMNVEV (reference sequence). The length of the CDR3 is 15 residues. CDR3 region: CASSDWGGAYNEQFF. CDR3 DNA sequence: TGTGCCAGCAGCGATTGGGGGGGAGCCTACAATGAGCAGTTCTTC.

This chain links TRBV4-2 with TRBJ2-7, with D possibly matching TRBD2 (7 bases). Germline V gene sequence: CDR1 LGHNA, CDR2 YNFKEQ. The germline V and J ends were trimmed by 1 base and 3 bases, with 10 bases remaining between them. The CDR3 is 14 residues long. The CDR3 DNA reads TGTGCCAGCAGCCAAGCAGGGGAGGGCTACGAGCAGTACTTC. This sequence encodes CASSQAGEGYEQYF.

This chain links TRBV19 with TRBJ1-5; D uncertain. V was cut by 8 bases and J by 4 bases, with 15 bases left in between. Germline lookup yields CDR1 LNHDA and CDR2 SQIVND (reference sequence). This CDR3 contains 14 residues. CDR3: CASEPPGGNQPQHF. CDR3 coding DNA: TGTGCCAGTGAGCCACCGGGCGGGAATCAGCCCCAGCATTTT.

The chain combines TRBV21-1 with TRBJ2-7; TRBD1 is taken as the D call from the table, unchecked against the DNA. TRBV21-1 constitutes a pseudogene. CDR3 length: 14 residues. CDR3 sequence: CASSKALTGSFGYV. As DNA, the CDR3 is TGTGCCAGCAGCAAAGCGCTGACAGGGAGTTTCGGGTACGTC.

The chain carries TRBV3-1 (or the pseudogene TRBV3-2) and TRBJ2-4; 8 bases are a match to TRBD1. There are 13 residues in the CDR3. V lost 0 bases to trimming and J lost 9 bases; unmatched junction nucleotides: 1. The germline CDR1 and CDR2 sequences are LGHDT and YNNKEL (reference sequence). CDR3 region: CASSQDDRGIQYF. CDR3 in DNA: TGTGCCAGCAGCCAAGACGACAGGGGCATTCAGTACTTC.

This clone showed up just once. This chain links TRBV3-1 (or the pseudogene TRBV3-2) with TRBJ2-3, with a weak D call TRBD2 (5 bases). Germline loops: CDR1 LGHDT, CDR2 YNNKEL (reference sequence). The CDR3 is 15 amino acids. V was trimmed by 1 base and J by 0 bases, leaving 8 bases between them. CDR3 sequence reads: CASSQVRGSTDTQYF. CDR3 coding DNA: TGTGCCAGCAGCCAAGTCCGGGGAAGCACAGATACGCAGTATTTT.

The CDR3 DNA follows: TGTGCCACCCGGAGGGGTTCGGGTTACGAGCAGTACTTC. Amino acid sequence: CATRRGSGYEQYF. The gene calls are TRBV6-5 and TRBJ2-7; possible D gene TRBD2, 6 bases. The CDR3 sequence is 13 residues long. Deletions cut 10 bases from V and 4 bases from J, with 17 bases between. Germline V CDR1 and CDR2: MNHEY, SVGAGI.

The chain carries TRBV6-5 and TRBJ1-1, with unresolved D. V lost 5 bases and J lost 1, with 14 bases in between. The CDR3 is made up of 15 amino acids. Germline values: CDR1 MNHEY, CDR2 SVGAGI. The CDR3, as DNA: TGTGCCAGCAGTCCCCTCGGTTCGGGGAACACTGAAGCTTTCTTT. This encodes CASSPLGSGNTEAFF.

The chain links TRBV15 to TRBJ2-4; D might be TRBD2 (5 bases). Trimming shortened V by 10 bases and J by 15 bases, and 16 bases separated the two germline ends. CDR3 size: 10 residues. The germline gives CDR1 LNHNV, CDR2 YYDKDF (reference sequence). The CDR3 bases are TGTGCCATCGTACGAGGGATGTGGTACTTC. As protein: CAIVRGMWYF.

The gene calls are TRBV4-2 and TRBJ2-3; D remains unclear. V lost 1 base and J 1 base, leaving 12 bases between the germline ends. Germline values: CDR1 LGHNA, CDR2 YNFKEQ. The CDR3 runs to 16 residues. The CDR3 DNA reads as TGTGCCAGCAGCCAAGGGGTGAGGAGCGGCACAGATACGCAGTATTTT. Protein sequence: CASSQGVRSGTDTQYF.

This rearrangement joins TRBV9 to TRBJ2-6, with 8 nucleotides matching TRBD2. V shed 3 bases and J 0 bases; nucleotides not matched to a gene: 5. The CDR3 extends over 17 amino acids. In germline, CDR1 is SGDLS, CDR2 YYNGEE. The CDR3 loop reads CASSGSGTISGANVLTF. DNA for the CDR3: TGTGCCAGCAGCGGTAGCGGGACGATCTCTGGGGCCAACGTCCTGACTTTC.

The gene calls are TRBV4-3 and TRBJ2-7, with D uncertain. The germline V and J ends were trimmed by 0 bases and 2 bases, with 5 bases remaining between them. This CDR3 region has 13 residues. Germline V lookup: CDR1 LGHNA, CDR2 YSLEER. The DNA for the CDR3 is TGCGCCAGCAGCCAAGACCTCCCCTACGAGCAGTACTTC. Translation gives CASSQDLPYEQYF.

The rearrangement links TRBV18 to TRBJ2-7; 8 positions agree with TRBD1. Germline V gene sequence: CDR1 KGHSH, CDR2 LQKENI. The junction had 11 bases not matched to a gene; V was cut back by 3 bases and J by 7 bases. The CDR3 is 15 amino acids. The DNA of the CDR3 is TGTGCCAGCTCACCTACGGACAGGGCTACGTCGGAGCAGTACTTC. Protein: CASSPTDRATSEQYF.

The chain has TRBV6-5 and TRBJ2-5, with 8 positions matching TRBD1. J was trimmed by 4 bases and V by 5 bases; bases with no gene match: 6. Germline V gene sequence: CDR1 MNHEY, CDR2 SVGAGI. The CDR3 has 14 amino acids. In nucleotides, the CDR3 is TGTGCCAGCAGTCAGGACAGGGTCAGAGAGACCCAGTACTTC. Protein: CASSQDRVRETQYF.

This chain joins TRBV14 and TRBJ2-3, with TRBD2 as a possible D gene (6 bases). V lost 1 base, J lost 2 bases, and 16 bases lay in between. The CDR3 contains 17 residues. Germline-derived CDR1 and CDR2 are SGHDN and FVKESK. The CDR3 DNA is TGTGCCAGCAGCCAAGTATCAGCGGGCTTTAACACAGATACGCAGTATTTT. It encodes CASSQVSAGFNTDTQYF.

The chain recombines TRBV7-2 with TRBJ2-2; D perhaps matches TRBD2 (5 bases). The CDR3 sequence is 16 residues long. Deletions cut 2 bases from V and 0 bases from J, with 10 bases between. Germline V gene lookup returns CDR1 SGHTA and CDR2 FQGNSA. The CDR3 bases are TGTGCCAGCAGCTTATGGGGAGCCTCGAACACCGGGGAGCTGTTTTTT. Translation: CASSLWGASNTGELFF.